This TCR beta chain was captured by sequencing in a study of T-cell reconstitution after alpha-beta-depleted transplantation in children. The TCRbeta library incorporated unique molecular identifiers. TCRdb used MiXCR to reprocess the PCR reads, holding one entry per CDR3 protein. In the table there are some 640,000 distinct CDR3 sequences, approximately 17% of which are singletons. This CDR3 comprises 15 residues. Unmatched junction bases numbered 4, after V lost 1 base and J lost 3 bases. The sample was PBMCs from the stem cell graft donor, taken from the stem cell graft. The J gene is TRBJ2-7, the V gene TRBV12-3 or TRBV12-4; 9 bases are a match to TRBD2. This TCR derives from a human donor who donated a stem cell graft to a child with acute myeloid leukemia. DNA for the CDR3: TGTGCCAGCAGTTTAGGAAGTAGCGGGGGCTACGAGCAGTACTTC. Protein sequence: CASSLGSSGGYEQYF.